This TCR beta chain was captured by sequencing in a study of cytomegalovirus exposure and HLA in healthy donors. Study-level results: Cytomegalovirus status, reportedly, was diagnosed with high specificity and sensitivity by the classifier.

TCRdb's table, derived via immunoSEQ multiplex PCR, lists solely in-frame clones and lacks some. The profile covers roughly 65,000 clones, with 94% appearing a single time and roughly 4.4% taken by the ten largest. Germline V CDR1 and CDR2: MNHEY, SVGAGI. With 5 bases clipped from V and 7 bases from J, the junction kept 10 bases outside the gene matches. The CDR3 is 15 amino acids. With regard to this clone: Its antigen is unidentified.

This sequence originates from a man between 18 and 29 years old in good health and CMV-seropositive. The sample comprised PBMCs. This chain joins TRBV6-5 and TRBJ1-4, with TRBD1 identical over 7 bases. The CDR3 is CASSPTGAEGEKLFF. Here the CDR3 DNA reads TGTGCCAGCAGTCCTACAGGGGCGGAAGGTGAAAAACTGTTTTTT.